One sample yielded the 21 T cell receptor beta chains listed below, sequenced in a study of early T cells in non-severe SARS-CoV-2 infection. TCRdb recomputed calls from the 5' RACE reads with MiXCR, one row per CDR3 protein. The sample includes under 70,000 distinct CDR3 sequences, roughly 13% seen only once; the top ten take around a tenth. The sequences come from whole blood, collected at baseline. The source is an adult who was a healthcare worker with PCR-confirmed SARS-CoV-2 infection or an uninfected control (not recorded which).

The sample holds many counts of this clonotype. The J gene is TRBJ1-2, the V gene TRBV7-2; 7 nucleotides line up with TRBD1. This CDR3 comprises 16 residues. J lost 7 bases, V lost 1 base, and 12 bases had no gene match. The germline V gene has CDR1 SGHTA and CDR2 FQGNSA. The CDR3: CASSLGIVHRGGGYTF. The CDR3 bases are TGTGCCAGCAGCTTAGGGATAGTTCACAGGGGAGGTGGCTACACCTTC.

This clonotype was seen repeatedly, ten times or more. The chain carries TRBV6-4 and TRBJ2-2; no clear D. Germline V gives CDR1 MRHNA, CDR2 SNTAGT. This CDR3 is 13 amino acids long. Trimming pared 2 bases from V and 3 bases from J, leaving 4 bases between. The DNA for the CDR3 is TGTGCCAGCAGTGACAGGGACACCGGGGAGCTGTTTTTT. Its translation is CASSDRDTGELFF.

This clonotype was detected only a few times. J is TRBJ2-3 and V is TRBV5-1; 7 bases agree with TRBD2. Germline values: CDR1 SGHRS, CDR2 YFSETQ. The CDR3 contains 16 residues. The trim removed 3 bases at V and 2 bases at J, leaving 9 bases unmatched. The CDR3 bases are TGCGCCAGCAGCTCCCTCTCCGGGACTACCACAGATACGCAGTATTTT. Amino acids: CASSSLSGTTTDTQYF.

This clonotype has a count of ten or more. This chain connects TRBV4-3 to TRBJ2-1; 14 bases match TRBD2. There are 23 residues in the CDR3. The J segment lost 7 bases and the V segment lost 1 base, leaving 24 bases of the junction unmatched. Looked up from germline, CDR1 is LGHNA and CDR2 is YSLEER. The CDR3 nucleotides read TGCGCCAGCAGCCAAGTGCTCCGGGGACCGGGACTAGCGGGAGCCGGAAGGGGGAATGAGCAGTTCTTC. Residues: CASSQVLRGPGLAGAGRGNEQFF.

This clonotype has just a few counts. The gene calls are TRBV29-1 and TRBJ2-5; TRBD1 matches 7 bases. The CDR3 totals 14 residues. CDR1 is SQVTM, CDR2 ANQGSEA, per germline. V shed 4 bases and J 1 base; nucleotides not matched to a gene: 6. This CDR3 is CSVVQGHLQETQYF. In nucleotides, the CDR3 is TGCAGCGTTGTACAGGGGCATCTCCAAGAGACCCAGTACTTC.

This chain links TRBV18 with TRBJ2-1, with D perhaps matching TRBD1 (6 bases). Trimming removed 0 bases at V and 7 bases at J, with 16 bases between. Germline CDR1 reads KGHSH; CDR2 reads LQKENI. The CDR3 sequence is 16 residues long. CDR3 nucleotides: TGTGCCAGCTCACCACCACAGGGAAATCTACGGAATGAGCAGTTCTTC. It yields the protein CASSPPQGNLRNEQFF.

The table lists this clonotype with a few counts. The chain carries TRBV10-2 and TRBJ2-5; D might be TRBD1 (5 bases). The CDR3 loop spans 13 amino acids. Germline V gene lookup returns CDR1 WSHSY and CDR2 SAAADI. The ends were cut back, 6 bases at V and 0 bases at J, with 8 bases in the middle. The CDR3 reads CASRGHYQETQYF. CDR3 DNA: TGCGCCAGCAGAGGACACTACCAAGAGACCCAGTACTTC.

This clonotype was counted a few times. The chain is built from TRBV5-6 and TRBJ1-5, with 7 bases lining up with TRBD1. CDR3 length equals 15 residues. Germline-derived CDR1 and CDR2 are SGHDT and YYEEEE. V dropped 0 bases and J dropped 5; count of bases not matched to a gene: 5. The CDR3 sequence is CASSLEGRGHQPQHF. CDR3 coding DNA: TGTGCCAGCAGCTTGGAGGGGAGGGGGCATCAGCCCCAGCATTTT.

The chain recombines TRBV2 with TRBJ2-1; either TRBD1 or TRBD2 may supply D (5 bases each). Germline V gene lookup returns CDR1 SNHLY and CDR2 FYNNEI. This CDR3 contains 11 residues. This CDR3 is CAGDPNREQFF. The CDR3 DNA reads TGTGCAGGGGACCCAAACCGGGAGCAGTTCTTC.

This clonotype has more than one count but fewer than ten. The chain recombines TRBV10-3 with TRBJ1-1, with 9 bases aligning to TRBD1. This CDR3 has 16 amino acids. The J segment lost 1 base and the V segment lost 6 bases, leaving 9 bases of the junction unmatched. The germline V gene encodes CDR1 ENHRY and CDR2 SYGVKD. CDR3 sequence: CAIRASTGGTNTEAFF. The CDR3 DNA follows: TGTGCCATCAGGGCCTCCACAGGGGGCACGAACACTGAAGCTTTCTTT.

The J gene is TRBJ1-6, the V gene TRBV4-1, with D maybe TRBD1 (5 bases). Trimming pared 1 base from V and 10 bases from J, leaving 14 bases between. The CDR3 consists of 15 residues. Per germline, CDR1 MGHRA and CDR2 YSYEKL. The CDR3 DNA is TGCGCCAGCAGCCAAGGTCAGGGATCTAGCTCACCCCTCCACTTT. Its protein is CASSQGQGSSSPLHF.

This clonotype showed up many times. The chain has TRBV11-2 and TRBJ1-4; D perhaps matches TRBD1 (6 bases). CDR3 length equals 19 residues. The germline V gene has CDR1 SGHAT and CDR2 FQNNGV. Trimming stripped 5 bases from V and 0 bases from J, with 22 bases between. The CDR3 reads CASSKQMFDRSATNEKLFF. For the CDR3, the DNA is TGTGCCAGCAGCAAACAGATGTTCGACAGGAGTGCAACTAATGAAAAACTGTTTTTT. The full variable domain, in which reference TRBV11-2 and TRBJ1-4 provide the parts outside the CDR3, is EAGVAQSPRYKIIEKRQSVAFWCNPISGHATLYWYQQILGQGPKLLIQFQNNGVVDDSQLPKDRFSAERLKGVDSTLKIQPAKLEDSAVYLCASSKQMFDRSATNEKLFFGSGTQLSVL.

This clonotype has just a few counts. The chain carries TRBV7-2 and TRBJ2-3; D is possibly TRBD2 (6 bases). CDR3 size: 11 residues. V shed 5 bases and J shed 14 bases, with 14 bases lying between them. Per the germline V gene, CDR1 is SGHTA and CDR2 is FQGNSA. The DNA of the CDR3 is TGTGCCAGCAGCACTCTTCGGGGGTGGTATTTT. Amino acid sequence: CASSTLRGWYF. Based on the CDR3 plus reference TRBV7-2 and TRBJ2-3, the full variable domain is GAGVSQSPSNKVTEKGKDVELRCDPISGHTALYWYRQSLGQGLEFLIYFQGNSAPDKSGLPSDRFSAERTGGSVSTLTIQRTQQEDSAVYLCASSTLRGWYFGPGTRLTVL.

Details on this clonotype: This clone may be a read error of a much larger clone one base away. This sequence joins TRBV20-1 and TRBJ1-4; 8 nucleotides match TRBD1. Germline CDR1 reads DFQATT; CDR2 reads SNEGSKA (reference sequence). The CDR3 runs 18 residues. J was trimmed by 3 bases and V by 3 bases; bases with no gene match: 15. Here the CDR3 DNA reads TGCAGTGCTAGGGGTCCCAGGACAGGGATGGATTCTAATGAAAAACTGTTTTTT. Translated: CSARGPRTGMDSNEKLFF.

The V call is TRBV6-6, the J call TRBJ1-4; TRBD1 agrees at 7 bases. The germline V gene encodes CDR1 MNHNY and CDR2 SVGAGI (reference sequence). This CDR3 comprises 15 residues. V shed 3 bases, J shed 3 bases, and the junction held 4 bases outside the gene matches. CDR3 in amino acids: CASSYSGTANEKLFF. The CDR3 DNA is TGTGCCAGCAGTTATTCCGGGACAGCTAATGAAAAACTGTTTTTT.

Details on this clonotype: At one boundary the junction diverges from the germline segment, which might be a read error. This rearrangement joins TRBV5-6 to TRBJ2-5, with 9 nucleotides matching TRBD1. The CDR3 covers 12 residues. The germline CDR1 and CDR2 sequences are SGHDT and YYEEEE. CDR3 DNA: TGTGCCAGCAGCTTGGCCGGGACAGGGCCGAACTTC. Encoded protein: CASSLAGTGPNF.

This clonotype was observed a handful of times. The chain has TRBV4-1 and TRBJ2-2, with no clear D. Germline loops: CDR1 MGHRA, CDR2 YSYEKL. V was cut by 3 bases and J by 9 bases, with 11 bases left in between. The CDR3 length is 13 residues. CDR3: CASSQTVQRELFF. The CDR3 DNA reads as TGCGCCAGCAGCCAGACCGTTCAGCGGGAGCTGTTTTTT.

J is TRBJ2-3 and V is TRBV5-1, with 9 bases fitting TRBD2. CDR3 length: 15 amino acids. The V gene end was trimmed by 2 bases and the J gene end by 5 bases; junction bases not matched to a gene: 6. CDR1 is SGHRS and CDR2 is YFSETQ in the germline V gene. The CDR3 protein is CASSFWREGQDTQYF. The DNA of the CDR3 is TGCGCCAGCAGCTTTTGGCGGGAGGGCCAAGATACGCAGTATTTT.

In its sample, this clonotype was seen many times. The CDR3 loop reads CSARDTVSKNIQYF. Written as DNA, the CDR3 is TGCAGTGCTAGAGATACTGTGTCCAAAAACATTCAGTACTTC. The chain couples TRBV20-1 to TRBJ2-4; D is uncertain. The germline V gene has CDR1 DFQATT and CDR2 SNEGSKA (reference sequence). Trimming pared 0 bases from V and 2 bases from J, leaving 8 bases between. CDR3 size: 14 residues.

V gene TRBV6-1 combines with J gene TRBJ1-4, with D perhaps matching TRBD1 (5 bases). There are 18 residues in the CDR3. Germline CDR1 is MNHNS and CDR2 is SASEGT. Trimming stripped 7 bases from V and 6 bases from J, with 27 bases between. In nucleotides, the CDR3 is TGTGCCAGCAAAGGACTGGGGGATGGGGGTCCCACTGATGAAAAACTGTTTTTT. Translating it yields CASKGLGDGGPTDEKLFF.

The chain couples TRBV7-9 to TRBJ1-1; TRBD1 might be the D (5 bases). The CDR3 has 16 residues. The germline gives CDR1 SEHNR, CDR2 FQNEAQ (reference sequence). V shed 5 bases and J shed 7 bases, with 23 bases lying between them. The CDR3 is CASSPDLHGAGNEAFF. The CDR3 DNA is TGTGCCAGCAGCCCCGACCTGCATGGGGCAGGGAATGAAGCTTTCTTT.